The 18 T cell receptor beta chains below all came from one sample that was sequenced in a study of T cell responses to AZD1222 COVID-19 vaccine. Repertoires were generated with immunoSEQ multiplex PCR, while TCRdb's copy carries only in-frame clones and drops some. The sample shows approximately 74,000 clones, 87% of them seen only once. This material consisted of peripheral blood, taken 28 days after the second AZD1222 dose. Source of these receptors: an adult who received the AZD1222 COVID-19 vaccine.

J is TRBJ2-7 and V is TRBV30, with D perhaps given as TRBD1 or TRBD2 (5 bases each). The germline V gene encodes CDR1 GTSNPN and CDR2 SVGIG (reference sequence). The CDR3 consists of 16 residues. V lost 5 bases, J lost 2 bases, and 22 bases lay in between. CDR3: CAWDRDTGTGTYEQYF. The CDR3 coding sequence is TGTGCCTGGGACAGAGACACCGGGACGGGAACCTACGAGCAGTACTTC.

This clone was counted once. V is TRBV5-1 and J is TRBJ2-4; D unclear. The CDR3 spans 16 residues. The V gene lost 3 bases and the J gene lost 1 base, with 14 bases spanning the gap. Germline loops: CDR1 SGHRS, CDR2 YFSETQ. As DNA, the CDR3 is TGCGCCAGCAGCTACGCCCCAAGTGGTGCCAAAAACATTCAGTACTTC. It codes for CASSYAPSGAKNIQYF.

This clone has just one count. The chain joins TRBV7-8 to TRBJ1-5; D is perhaps TRBD1 (5 bases). The germline V gene has CDR1 SGHVS and CDR2 FQNEAQ. V was trimmed by 3 bases and J by 10 bases, leaving 16 bases between them. The CDR3 extends over 14 amino acids. CDR3 nucleotides: TGTGCCAGCAGCTTTTCCGACGGGACGGGCCCCCAGCATTTT. It specifies CASSFSDGTGPQHF.

This rearrangement joins TRBV7-6 to TRBJ1-1; D not certain. Germline CDR1 and CDR2: SGHVS and FNYEAQ. The ends were cut back, 5 bases at V and 5 bases at J, with 18 bases in the middle. CDR3 size: 15 residues. The CDR3 region is CASSGGLGSRTEAFF. In DNA, the CDR3 is TGTGCCAGCAGCGGAGGTCTAGGGTCGAGAACTGAAGCTTTCTTT.

V gene TRBV6-5 combines with J gene TRBJ2-5, with D perhaps matching TRBD1 or TRBD2 (5 bases each). Germline V gene sequence: CDR1 MNHEY, CDR2 SVGAGI. V was pared by 4 bases and J by 5 bases, with 17 bases between. There are 15 residues in the CDR3. The CDR3 region is CASSFQEGSRETQYF. CDR3 in DNA: TGTGCCAGCAGTTTCCAAGAGGGGAGCCGGGAGACCCAGTACTTC.

The chain couples TRBV6-6 to TRBJ2-1; D is possibly TRBD1 (6 bases). The CDR3 is 15 residues long. Germline CDR1 reads MNHNY; CDR2 reads SVGAGI (reference sequence). V lost 5 bases, J lost 5 bases, and 16 bases lay in between. The DNA for the CDR3 is TGTGCCAGCAGTCCCGGGACACTGCGAAACAATGAGCAGTTCTTC. It yields the protein CASSPGTLRNNEQFF.

The chain uses TRBV15 and TRBJ1-2; 9 nucleotides match TRBD1. The CDR3 sequence is 14 residues long. After removal of 4 bases from V and 2 bases from J, the junction contained 2 bases not matched to a gene. CDR1 and CDR2 from the germline V gene are LNHNV and YYDKDF (reference sequence). CDR3: CATSTDRGNYGYTF. The CDR3, as DNA: TGTGCCACCAGCACCGACAGGGGGAACTATGGCTACACCTTC.

This sequence joins TRBV5-5 and TRBJ1-6, with a possible D match to TRBD1 (6 bases). The V end was cut by 4 bases, the J end by 10 bases, with 12 bases between. There are 13 residues in the CDR3. Germline V CDR1 and CDR2: SGHKS, YYEKEE (reference sequence). The CDR3 reads CASSRPGVSPLHF. In DNA form, the CDR3 reads TGTGCCAGCAGCCGACCAGGGGTCTCACCCCTCCACTTT. Variable domain in full (rest from reference TRBV5-5 and TRBJ1-6): DAGVTQSPTHLIKTRGQQVTLRCSPISGHKSVSWYQQVLGQGPQFIFQYYEKEERGRGNFPDRFSARQFPNYSSELNVNALLLGDSALYLCASSRPGVSPLHFGNGTRLTVT.

This chain connects TRBV4-3 to TRBJ1-2, with 7 bases matching TRBD1. The germline gives CDR1 LGHNA, CDR2 YSLEER. Trimming at V came to 2 bases and at J to 4 bases, leaving 10 bases not matched to a gene. The CDR3 has 16 residues. CDR3 bases: TGCGCCAGCAGCCAATTGGGGACAGAGCCAGTCTATGGCTACACCTTC. It specifies CASSQLGTEPVYGYTF.

J is TRBJ1-6 and V is TRBV30; D might be TRBD1 (5 bases). Trimming shortened V by 3 bases and J by 6 bases, and 24 bases separated the two germline ends. The germline CDR1 and CDR2 sequences are GTSNPN and SVGIG (reference sequence). CDR3 length: 18 residues. The CDR3 nucleotides are TGTGCCTGGAGGAGTCCGGGACGGCGGATCTTCGGTAATTCACCCCTCCACTTT. Amino acid sequence: CAWRSPGRRIFGNSPLHF.

The V and J genes are TRBV11-2 and TRBJ1-2, with 7 positions matching TRBD1. CDR1 SGHAT and CDR2 FQNNGV come from the germline V gene. V shed 6 bases, J shed 4 bases, and the junction held 8 bases outside the gene matches. This CDR3 spans 14 amino acids. CDR3 in amino acids: CASSSNRGPYGYTF. The CDR3 nucleotides are TGTGCCAGCAGTTCTAACAGGGGCCCCTATGGCTACACCTTC. Looking up the rest from reference TRBV11-2 and TRBJ1-2 gives the full variable domain: EAGVAQSPRYKIIEKRQSVAFWCNPISGHATLYWYQQILGQGPKLLIQFQNNGVVDDSQLPKDRFSAERLKGVDSTLKIQPAKLEDSAVYLCASSSNRGPYGYTFGSGTRLTVV.

The V and J genes are TRBV5-1 and TRBJ1-2; 8 bases are a match to TRBD1. The CDR3 sequence is 15 residues long. The V gene's germline CDR1 is SGHRS and CDR2 YFSETQ. J lost 7 bases, V lost 1 base, and 9 bases had no gene match. CDR3 nucleotide sequence: TGCGCCAGCAGCTTGAACCCAGGGGGCGATGGTGGCTACACCTTC. Protein sequence: CASSLNPGGDGGYTF.

The chain is built from TRBV3-1 (or the pseudogene TRBV3-2) and TRBJ1-2, with TRBD1 matching 12 bases. The germline gives CDR1 LGHDT, CDR2 YNNKEL (reference sequence). V lost 4 bases and J lost 7; bases outside the gene matches: 16. This CDR3 is 18 amino acids long. The CDR3 loop reads CASSRPGQGALFPSGYTF. The DNA for the CDR3 is TGTGCCAGCAGCCGTCCGGGACAGGGGGCGTTGTTCCCTAGTGGCTACACCTTC.

The chain combines TRBV19 with TRBJ2-2; D remains ambiguous. The CDR3 is made up of 15 amino acids. Germline assignment: CDR1 LNHDA and CDR2 SQIVND (reference sequence). Trimming removed 8 bases at V and 0 bases at J, with 13 bases between. CDR3: CASARPLANTGELFF. CDR3 coding DNA: TGTGCCAGTGCGCGGCCGTTAGCGAACACCGGGGAGCTGTTTTTT.

The chain is built from TRBV18 and TRBJ2-5, with 8 bases identical to TRBD1. V lost 3 bases to trimming and J lost 1 base; unmatched junction nucleotides: 10. There are 17 residues in the CDR3. Germline V CDR1 and CDR2: KGHSH, LQKENI. The CDR3 sequence is CASSPLGGQAIQETQYF. For the CDR3, the DNA is TGTGCCAGCTCACCCCTTGGGGGACAGGCTATCCAAGAGACCCAGTACTTC.

This clone was counted a few times. The chain carries TRBV7-3 and TRBJ1-6; no definite D call. The CDR3 totals 13 residues. The germline CDR1 and CDR2 sequences are SGHTA and FQGTGA. Trimming took off 2 bases at V and 7 bases at J, with 6 bases between the two ends. The CDR3 nucleotides read TGTGCCAGCAGCTTATCCCCCAATTCACCCCTCCACTTT. This sequence encodes CASSLSPNSPLHF.

The chain has TRBV30 and TRBJ2-3; TRBD2 matches at 9 bases. Germline V gene data show CDR1 as GTSNPN and CDR2 as SVGIG (reference sequence). The V and J ends lost 4 bases and 9 bases, in that order; junction bases with no gene match: 11. The CDR3 extends over 14 amino acids. The CDR3 is CAWIVAGVQMTQYF. The CDR3 coding sequence is TGTGCCTGGATCGTAGCGGGAGTCCAGATGACGCAGTATTTT.

The V call is TRBV7-9, the J call TRBJ2-7; TRBD2 matches at 7 bases. Germline V gene data show CDR1 as SEHNR and CDR2 as FQNEAQ (reference sequence). The V and J ends lost 2 bases and 5 bases, in that order; junction bases with no gene match: 6. The CDR3 covers 14 residues. This chain's CDR3 is CASSLSAGVDEQYF. CDR3 sequence (DNA): TGTGCCAGCAGCTTATCGGCGGGAGTCGACGAGCAGTACTTC.